Included here is one T cell receptor (beta chain) sequence, with context. What it recognizes is unknown. Germline V gene sequence: CDR1 KGHSH, CDR2 LQKENI. The length of the CDR3 is 13 residues. Trimming removed 3 bases from V and 4 bases from J, with 9 bases in between. This record belongs to a study of cytomegalovirus exposure and HLA in healthy donors. Overall study findings and caveats: The study designated some 180 TCR beta chains cytomegalovirus-associated. A highly shared variant cluster was judged a likely technical artifact. A later analysis associated 15,000 or so TCR beta sequences with HLA alleles at a 0.05 false discovery rate. DRB1 had the most TCR associations and HLA-C the fewest, a later analysis found, with rates varying by HLA locus.

PCR primers comprised 60 Vbeta and 13 Jbeta primers. Data came from immunoSEQ multiplex PCR; TCRdb stores just in-frame clones and leaves some out. The table records some 120,000 clones, around three quarters of them present only once. The specimen sequenced was PBMCs. This TCR came from a female donor in good health and CMV-seronegative. The chain joins TRBV18 to TRBJ1-2; D is possibly TRBD1 (6 bases). The CDR3 bases are TGTGCCAGCTCACCCTTGGACAGCTATGGCTACACCTTC. Translation gives CASSPLDSYGYTF.